The TCR beta chain under discussion was sequenced for a study of blood T cell repertoires in COVID-19. Study-wide background: Spain, Italy and the United States supplied samples that represented acute and convalescent COVID-19.

Using immunoSEQ multiplex PCR, the repertoire was profiled, and TCRdb retains in-frame clones only, with some absent. The table has about 110,000 clones, nearly 80% seen once; the top ten hold about a sixth. The table lists this clone with a few counts. The CDR3 sequence is 14 residues long. V was trimmed by 5 bases and J by 1 base, leaving 11 bases between them. CDR1 and CDR2 from the germline V gene are SGHAT and FQNNGV. The chain links TRBV11-2 to TRBJ1-1, with a weak D call TRBD1 (6 bases). The sequenced sample consisted of peripheral blood. The receptor was isolated from a woman older than 75 with active or convalescent COVID-19. CDR3 in amino acids: CASSPVRGNTEAFF. CDR3 sequence (DNA): TGTGCCAGCAGCCCAGTCAGGGGGAACACTGAAGCTTTCTTT.